A single sample is the source of the 15 T cell receptor beta chains below, sequenced in a study of T cell repertoires in cytomegalovirus infection. TCRdb itself ran the reads through MiXCR, one entry per CDR3 protein. The data show around 740,000 distinct CDR3 sequences, 35% seen once. The sample was PBMCs. These TCRs come from a human donor in good health (CMV status not recorded). Some clones in this sample may be carry-over from other donors' samples.

The genes are TRBV7-9 and TRBJ1-1, with D possibly being TRBD1 (5 bases). This CDR3 contains 16 residues. The germline V gene has CDR1 SEHNR and CDR2 FQNEAQ (reference sequence). V lost 1 base and J 1 base, leaving 13 bases between the germline ends. The chain's CDR3 is CASSLDLGGENTEAFF. CDR3 nucleotides: TGTGCCAGCAGCTTAGATCTGGGGGGGGAGAACACTGAAGCTTTCTTT.

This clonotype was counted ten times or more. The rearrangement joins TRBV7-6 to TRBJ2-1; a possible D gene is TRBD2 (6 bases). CDR3 length equals 18 residues. Trimming took off 2 bases at V and 1 base at J, with 18 bases between the two ends. Germline CDR1 SGHVS, CDR2 FNYEAQ. The CDR3 DNA reads TGTGCCAGCAGCTTACTACTGTCCGGGACTGCTTCCTACAATGAGCAGTTCTTC. Translation gives CASSLLLSGTASYNEQFF.

The chain carries TRBV19 and TRBJ1-5, with a weak D call TRBD1 (5 bases). Germline V CDR1 and CDR2: LNHDA, SQIVND (reference sequence). The CDR3 spans 13 residues. V was trimmed by 5 bases and J by 5 bases, leaving 10 bases between them. DNA for the CDR3: TGTGCCAGTAGTGGGCTGGGGGATCAGCCCCAGCATTTT. Translated: CASSGLGDQPQHF.

The chain has TRBV14 and TRBJ2-2; D perhaps matches TRBD2 (5 bases). Germline CDR1 is SGHDN and CDR2 is FVKESK. V was trimmed by 0 bases and J by 5 bases, leaving 16 bases between them. This CDR3 contains 17 residues. DNA of the CDR3: TGTGCCAGCAGCCAAGATAGGCTCCTAGCACAAACCGGGGAGCTGTTTTTT. Protein sequence: CASSQDRLLAQTGELFF.

The chain combines TRBV10-3 with TRBJ2-1; the D gene could be TRBD1 or TRBD2 (5 bases each). V lost 4 bases, J lost 2 bases, and 12 bases lay in between. Germline loops: CDR1 ENHRY, CDR2 SYGVKD. CDR3 length: 15 residues. CDR3 residues: CAISAGGGAYNEQFF. CDR3 in DNA: TGTGCCATCAGTGCCGGTGGGGGAGCCTACAATGAGCAGTTCTTC.

This clonotype showed up many times. This chain connects TRBV7-2 to TRBJ2-6; TRBD1 matches at 7 bases. CDR1 is SGHTA, CDR2 FQGNSA, per germline. The junction had 13 bases not matched to a gene; V was cut back by 1 base and J by 4 bases. The CDR3 runs to 19 residues. The CDR3 nucleotides read TGTGCCAGCAGCTTAGTGAACAGGGGTGGGTTAGGCGGGGCCAACGTCCTGACTTTC. Protein product: CASSLVNRGGLGGANVLTF.

Only a few counts were recorded for this clonotype. V usage is TRBV6-1 and J usage is TRBJ1-2, with D hard to call. V lost 1 base and J 10 bases, leaving 16 bases between the germline ends. In germline, CDR1 is MNHNS, CDR2 SASEGT. The CDR3 has 14 residues. Here the CDR3 DNA reads TGTGCCAGCAGTGAAGGGGCGGACCGGGGAGTCTACACCTTC. Its protein product is CASSEGADRGVYTF.

CDR3 sequence (DNA): TGTGCCAGCAGTACGGGGCGGTACAATGAGCAGTTCTTC. Amino acid sequence: CASSTGRYNEQFF. V gene TRBV28 combines with J gene TRBJ2-1; D could derive from TRBD1 or TRBD2 (5 bases each). The CDR3 extends over 13 amino acids. V lost 5 bases, J lost 4 bases, and 9 bases lay in between. Germline V gives CDR1 MDHEN, CDR2 SYDVKM.

J is TRBJ2-1 and V is TRBV14; maybe TRBD2 (5 bases). The CDR3 runs to 13 residues. CDR1 and CDR2 from the germline V gene are SGHDN and FVKESK. Deletions cut 2 bases from V and 8 bases from J, with 10 bases between. In nucleotides, the CDR3 is TGTGCCAGCAGCCAACCCCCCGGGGATGAGCAGTTCTTC. This encodes CASSQPPGDEQFF. The whole variable domain, remainder taken from reference TRBV14 and TRBJ2-1, is EAGVTQFPSHSVIEKGQTVTLRCDPISGHDNLYWYRRVMGKEIKFLLHFVKESKQDESGMPNNRFLAERTGGTYSTLKVQPAELEDSGVYFCASSQPPGDEQFFGPGTRLTVL.

This clonotype showed up many times. The chain carries TRBV7-2 and TRBJ2-2; TRBD2 aligns across 7 bases. Germline V gene data show CDR1 as SGHTA and CDR2 as FQGNSA. J was trimmed by 3 bases and V by 0 bases; bases with no gene match: 1. This CDR3 contains 15 residues. The CDR3 sequence is CASSLAGRDTGELFF. CDR3 DNA sequence: TGTGCCAGCAGCTTAGCTGGGAGGGACACCGGGGAGCTGTTTTTT.

This clonotype was observed a handful of times. The chain is built from TRBV3-1 and TRBJ2-1; D is possibly TRBD1 (6 bases). CDR1 LGHDT and CDR2 YNNKEL come from the germline V gene (reference sequence). This CDR3 has 17 residues. V was shortened by 0 bases and J by 4 bases, with 16 bases between the two germline ends. CDR3 sequence reads: CASSQERQGSTYNEQFF. The CDR3, as DNA: TGTGCCAGCAGCCAAGAACGGCAGGGGAGTACGTACAATGAGCAGTTCTTC.

This clonotype was seen ten or more times. The rearrangement links TRBV27 to TRBJ1-4; weak D call: TRBD1 (6 bases). The germline gives CDR1 MNHEY, CDR2 SMNVEV (reference sequence). This CDR3 is 18 amino acids long. V lost 6 bases and J lost 0, with 20 bases in between. CDR3 loop: CASSFRTAQVSTNEKLFF. In DNA form, the CDR3 reads TGTGCCAGCAGCTTCCGGACAGCCCAAGTCTCAACTAATGAAAAACTGTTTTTT.

J is TRBJ2-5 and V is TRBV15; 8 positions agree with TRBD1. In germline, CDR1 is LNHNV, CDR2 YYDKDF (reference sequence). After removal of 3 bases from V and 0 bases from J, the junction contained 9 bases not matched to a gene. This CDR3 spans 17 amino acids. This CDR3 reads CATSSSGQGVNQETQYF. The CDR3 DNA reads as TGTGCCACCAGCAGCTCTGGACAGGGTGTCAACCAAGAGACCCAGTACTTC.

V and J are TRBV7-6 and TRBJ2-5; TRBD2 aligns across 10 bases. The V segment lost 0 bases and the J segment 4 bases; nucleotides outside the gene matches: 8. Germline V gives CDR1 SGHVS, CDR2 FNYEAQ. This CDR3 comprises 17 residues. The CDR3 loop reads CASSLAGLAGVGETQYF. CDR3 DNA sequence: TGTGCCAGCAGCTTAGCTGGTCTAGCGGGAGTAGGAGAGACCCAGTACTTC.

This chain joins TRBV7-6 and TRBJ2-7; D tentatively reads TRBD1 or TRBD2 (7 bases each). V was cut by 5 bases and J by 3 bases, with 29 bases left in between. Per germline, CDR1 SGHVS and CDR2 FNYEAQ. The length of the CDR3 is 19 residues. CDR3 nucleotides: TGTGCCAGCAGCGAGGGGGAGGGGGGGACAGTAGATTTGGGCTACGAGCAGTACTTC. Protein: CASSEGEGGTVDLGYEQYF.